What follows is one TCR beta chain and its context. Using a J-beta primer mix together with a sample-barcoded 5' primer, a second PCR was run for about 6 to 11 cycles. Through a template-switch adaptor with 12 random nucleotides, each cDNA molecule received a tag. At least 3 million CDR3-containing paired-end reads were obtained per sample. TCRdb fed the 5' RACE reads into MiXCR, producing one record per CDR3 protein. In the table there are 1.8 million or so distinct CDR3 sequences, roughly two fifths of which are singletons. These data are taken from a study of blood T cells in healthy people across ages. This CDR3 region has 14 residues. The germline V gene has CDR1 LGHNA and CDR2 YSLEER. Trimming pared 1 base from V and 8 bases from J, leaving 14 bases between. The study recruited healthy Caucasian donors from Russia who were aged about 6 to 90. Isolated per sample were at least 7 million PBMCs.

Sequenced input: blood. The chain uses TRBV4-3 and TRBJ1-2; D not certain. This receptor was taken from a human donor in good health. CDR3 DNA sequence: TGCGCCAGCAGCCAAGTGGCCACGAGTTGGGGCTACACCTTC. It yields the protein CASSQVATSWGYTF.